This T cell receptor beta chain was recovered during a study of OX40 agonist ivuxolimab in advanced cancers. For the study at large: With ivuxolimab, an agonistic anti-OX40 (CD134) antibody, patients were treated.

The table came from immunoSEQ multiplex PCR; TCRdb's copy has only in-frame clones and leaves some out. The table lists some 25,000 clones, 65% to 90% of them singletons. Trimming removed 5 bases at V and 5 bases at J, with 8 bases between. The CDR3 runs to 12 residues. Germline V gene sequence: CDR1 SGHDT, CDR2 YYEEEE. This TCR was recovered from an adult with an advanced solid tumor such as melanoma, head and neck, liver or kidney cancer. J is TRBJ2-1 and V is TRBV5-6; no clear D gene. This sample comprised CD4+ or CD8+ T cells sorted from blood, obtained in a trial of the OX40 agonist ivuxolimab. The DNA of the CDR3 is TGTGCCAGCAGGCTAACAAACAATGAGCAGTTCTTC. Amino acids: CASRLTNNEQFF.